The clone carrying this T cell receptor (beta chain) appeared many times. The CDR3 totals 13 residues. Trimming removed 5 bases from V and 6 bases from J, with 12 bases in between. These data come from a study of neurological immune-mediated disorders. Via MiXCR, TCRdb re-called the 5' RACE reads, giving one row per CDR3 protein. This sample yields about 50,000 distinct CDR3 sequences, of which about 3% are seen a single time; 5.5% to 6.5% belongs to the top ten. This receptor was taken from a man aged 40-49 years with multiple sclerosis. The specimen was PBMCs. This chain connects TRBV12-3 or TRBV12-4 to TRBJ2-3; D not certain. CDR3 sequence: CASSARRVDTQYF. The CDR3 bases are TGTGCCAGCAGTGCGCGACGTGTGGATACGCAGTATTTT.